Following are 32 T cell receptor beta chains from one sample sequenced in a study of shared clonotypes between healthy human individuals. Clones were read by immunoSEQ multiplex PCR, and TCRdb kept only the in-frame ones, dropping some. The sample records 950,000 to 1,100,000 clones, about 76% being singletons. The sequenced sample was memory CD4+ T cells sorted from blood. The subset: CD45RA-negative fraction. The receptors here all came from a man younger than 35 in good health.

Details on this clone: At the DNA level, this CDR3 is encoded by other sequences in the same sample as well. J is TRBJ2-7 and V is TRBV2; 13 bases fit TRBD2. Germline V gene sequence: CDR1 SNHLY, CDR2 FYNNEI. V lost 6 bases, J lost 2 bases, and 4 bases stayed unmatched. The CDR3 runs 15 residues. The CDR3 region is CASSKGLAGTYEQYF. CDR3 DNA: TGTGCCAGCAGCAAGGGACTAGCGGGAACCTACGAGCAGTACTTC.

J is TRBJ2-3 and V is TRBV10-3; no firm D call. V was trimmed by 11 bases and J by 1 base, leaving 10 bases between them. Germline assignment: CDR1 ENHRY and CDR2 SYGVKD. This CDR3 has 12 amino acids. Written as DNA, the CDR3 is TGTGCCCTCTCGGATGGCACAGATACGCAGTATTTT. Its translation: CALSDGTDTQYF.

This clone was observed a few times. V is TRBV9 and J is TRBJ1-5; the D gene is possibly TRBD1 (5 bases). The CDR3 extends over 15 amino acids. Germline assignment: CDR1 SGDLS and CDR2 YYNGEE. Trimming removed 0 bases at V and 1 base at J, with 8 bases between. Written as DNA, the CDR3 is TGTGCCAGCAGCGTAGCAGGGTACAGCAATCAGCCCCAGCATTTT. Translating it yields CASSVAGYSNQPQHF.

The J gene is TRBJ2-5, the V gene TRBV27; D gene uncertain. Per germline, CDR1 MNHEY and CDR2 SMNVEV (reference sequence). V was clipped by 8 bases and J by 3 bases, with 13 bases between them. The CDR3 runs to 13 residues. The CDR3 sequence is CASPAPSKETQYF. In DNA form, the CDR3 reads TGTGCCAGCCCCGCACCATCTAAAGAGACCCAGTACTTC.

In the case of this clone: A read error may account for a junction end that differs from germline. The chain recombines TRBV7-7 with TRBJ2-5; maybe TRBD1 (6 bases). The length of the CDR3 is 14 residues. CDR1 is SSHAT, CDR2 FNYEAQ, per germline (reference sequence). CDR3 sequence: CASSPQGMGETQYF. CDR3 coding DNA: TGTGCTAGCAGCCCGCAGGGGATGGGAGAGACCCAGTACTTC.

V usage is TRBV2 and J usage is TRBJ2-7; TRBD2 aligns across 7 bases. The CDR3 spans 12 residues. Germline CDR1 is SNHLY and CDR2 is FYNNEI. V lost 6 bases, J lost 5 bases, and 4 bases stayed unmatched. The CDR3 nucleotides read TGTGCCAGCAGGGCTGGGAGGGACGAGCAGTACTTC. Encoded protein: CASRAGRDEQYF.

This sequence joins TRBV5-4 and TRBJ1-2; possible D gene TRBD1, 6 bases. From germline, CDR1 is SGHNT and CDR2 YYREEE (reference sequence). V was shortened by 4 bases and J by 4 bases, with 14 bases between the two germline ends. This CDR3 comprises 14 residues. CDR3 protein: CASSQDSVGYGYTF. CDR3 coding DNA: TGTGCCAGCAGCCAGGACAGTGTTGGCTATGGCTACACCTTC.

This clone showed up just a few times. This sequence joins TRBV5-1 and TRBJ2-7; TRBD1 matches at 9 bases. Trimming cost V 4 bases and J 4 bases; bases outside gene matches: 9. CDR3 length equals 15 residues. Germline CDR1 is SGHRS and CDR2 is YFSETQ. CDR3 DNA sequence: TGCGCCAGCAGCCCGGGACAGGGAAATATTTACGAGCAGTACTTC. Amino acids: CASSPGQGNIYEQYF.

Remarks on this clone: This specimen includes other DNA sequences encoding the same CDR3. V gene TRBV6-6 combines with J gene TRBJ2-7; 7 bases align to TRBD2. The germline gives CDR1 MNHNY, CDR2 SVGAGI (reference sequence). The length of the CDR3 is 12 residues. V lost 6 bases to trimming and J lost 2 bases; unmatched junction nucleotides: 1. CDR3 amino acids: CASSRGAYEQYF. The CDR3 bases are TGTGCCAGCAGCCGGGGGGCCTACGAGCAGTACTTC.

The chain links TRBV18 to TRBJ2-7, with D possibly being TRBD1 (5 bases). V lost 10 bases, J lost 4 bases, and 14 bases lay in between. The CDR3 is 12 amino acids. In germline, CDR1 is KGHSH, CDR2 LQKENI. CDR3 bases: TGTGCCACCTCGGACACGCGGTACGAGCAGTACTTC. Its translation: CATSDTRYEQYF.

The chain links TRBV14 to TRBJ2-3; D remains ambiguous. The CDR3 is 15 amino acids. The germline V gene encodes CDR1 SGHDN and CDR2 FVKESK. Trimming cost V 2 bases and J 5 bases, with 14 bases left between them. The DNA for the CDR3 is TGTGCCAGCAGCCAACCTAGGCCCGGCGGAGATACGCAGTATTTT. This codes for CASSQPRPGGDTQYF. Full variable domain (remainder filled in from reference TRBV14 and TRBJ2-3): EAGVTQFPSHSVIEKGQTVTLRCDPISGHDNLYWYRRVMGKEIKFLLHFVKESKQDESGMPNNRFLAERTGGTYSTLKVQPAELEDSGVYFCASSQPRPGGDTQYFGPGTRLTVL.

The chain has TRBV10-3 and TRBJ1-4, with D possibly matching TRBD1 (5 bases). Germline V gene lookup returns CDR1 ENHRY and CDR2 SYGVKD. CDR3 size: 13 residues. V was clipped by 3 bases and J by 8 bases, with 10 bases between them. CDR3 region: CAISDREWEKLFF. The CDR3 nucleotides read TGTGCCATCAGTGACAGGGAGTGGGAAAAACTGTTTTTT.

The chain links TRBV5-1 to TRBJ1-2; D perhaps matches TRBD1 (5 bases). V was clipped by 4 bases and J by 7 bases, with 20 bases between them. CDR1 is SGHRS, CDR2 YFSETQ, per germline. The CDR3 consists of 15 residues. Here the CDR3 DNA reads TGCGCCAGCAGCAGGCAGGGCCAGGAGAGTAGTGGCTACACCTTC. It translates to CASSRQGQESSGYTF. The variable domain in full, completed from reference TRBV5-1 and TRBJ1-2, reads KAGVTQTPRYLIKTRGQQVTLSCSPISGHRSVSWYQQTPGQGLQFLFEYFSETQRNKGNFPGRFSGRQFSNSRSEMNVSTLELGDSALYLCASSRQGQESSGYTFGSGTRLTVV.

V usage is TRBV7-2 and J usage is TRBJ2-7; TRBD1 matches 7 bases. CDR1 is SGHTA, CDR2 FQGNSA, per germline. The CDR3 runs 17 residues. V shed 2 bases and J 1 base; nucleotides not matched to a gene: 11. CDR3 in amino acids: CASSLSRQGLGSYEQYF. CDR3 coding DNA: TGTGCCAGCAGCTTAAGCCGACAGGGTCTAGGGTCCTACGAGCAGTACTTC.

The count of this clone is one. The chain recombines TRBV15 with TRBJ2-5; 10 bases line up with TRBD2. CDR1 and CDR2 (germline): LNHNV, YYDKDF (reference sequence). The CDR3 sequence is 17 residues long. Unmatched junction bases numbered 14, after V lost 5 bases and J lost 5 bases. The CDR3 DNA is TGTGCCACCAGCCAGGGTAGCGGGGGGCTACTTTCGGAGACCCAGTACTTC. Protein product: CATSQGSGGLLSETQYF.

The gene calls are TRBV5-1 and TRBJ2-7; D could derive from TRBD1 or TRBD2 (6 bases each). CDR3 length: 15 amino acids. V gave up 6 bases and J gave up 0 bases, with 16 bases separating them. In germline, CDR1 is SGHRS, CDR2 YFSETQ. CDR3 loop: CASTPGGGSSYEQYF. CDR3 bases: TGCGCCAGCACCCCTGGAGGGGGAAGCTCCTACGAGCAGTACTTC.

The rearrangement uses TRBV7-2 and TRBJ1-2; no reliable D call. Germline V lookup: CDR1 SGHTA, CDR2 FQGNSA. The germline V and J ends were trimmed by 8 bases and 3 bases, with 10 bases remaining between them. There are 12 residues in the CDR3. Here the CDR3 DNA reads TGTGCCAGCGATAAAAGCTACTATGGCTACACCTTC. As protein: CASDKSYYGYTF.

Ten or more counts support this clone. The chain joins TRBV2 to TRBJ2-3; no clear D gene. V was pared by 5 bases and J by 5 bases, with 8 bases between. Per germline, CDR1 SNHLY and CDR2 FYNNEI. The CDR3 runs to 12 residues. The CDR3 loop is CASSQLEDTQYF. The CDR3 DNA reads as TGTGCCAGCAGTCAGCTGGAAGATACGCAGTATTTT.

The chain employs TRBV5-1 and TRBJ1-4; 8 nucleotides line up with TRBD1. V shed 4 bases and J 7 bases; nucleotides not matched to a gene: 9. The CDR3 length is 15 residues. Germline V gene data show CDR1 as SGHRS and CDR2 as YFSETQ. CDR3 amino acids: CASSLTPQGAEKLFF. The CDR3 DNA follows: TGCGCCAGCAGCCTAACTCCTCAGGGGGCTGAAAAACTGTTTTTT.

Concerning this clone: The same CDR3 arises from other DNA sequences in this sample as well. This chain uses TRBV7-2 with TRBJ2-7, with D perhaps matching TRBD1 (7 bases). Germline CDR1 and CDR2: SGHTA and FQGNSA. This CDR3 contains 15 residues. The germline V and J ends were trimmed by 4 bases and 3 bases, with 16 bases remaining between them. The chain's CDR3 is CASSSSGGPLYEQYF. The CDR3 DNA is TGTGCCAGCAGCTCCTCAGGGGGGCCACTCTACGAGCAGTACTTC.

The rearrangement joins TRBV11-2 to TRBJ2-5; D uncertain. The ends were cut back, 3 bases at V and 2 bases at J, with 4 bases in the middle. The CDR3 contains 12 residues. The germline CDR1 and CDR2 sequences are SGHAT and FQNNGV. The CDR3 coding sequence is TGTGCCAGCAGCTTCCAACAAGAGACCCAGTACTTC. It is translated as CASSFQQETQYF.

The rearrangement uses TRBV5-4 and TRBJ2-5; 9 bases fit TRBD2. The CDR3 contains 14 residues. The V gene end was trimmed by 5 bases and the J gene end by 2 bases; junction bases not matched to a gene: 4. Per germline, CDR1 SGHNT and CDR2 YYREEE (reference sequence). The CDR3, as DNA: TGTGCCAGCAGGTCGGGACTAGCACAAGAGACCCAGTACTTC. This encodes CASRSGLAQETQYF.

The chain joins TRBV29-1 to TRBJ1-2, with 12 bases lining up with TRBD1. This CDR3 region has 18 residues. The germline CDR1 and CDR2 sequences are SQVTM and ANQGSEA. J lost 8 bases, V lost 0 bases, and 16 bases had no gene match. The CDR3 loop is CSVEDKYGAGQGAIGYTF. DNA for the CDR3: TGCAGCGTTGAAGATAAATACGGTGCGGGACAGGGGGCGATCGGCTACACCTTC. The full variable domain, completed using reference TRBV29-1 and TRBJ1-2, is SAVISQKPSRDICQRGTSLTIQCQVDSQVTMMFWYRQQPGQSLTLIATANQGSEATYESGFVIDKFPISRPNLTFSTLTVSNMSPEDSSIYLCSVEDKYGAGQGAIGYTFGSGTRLTVV.

The V call is TRBV5-1, the J call TRBJ2-2; TRBD2 might be the D (6 bases). This CDR3 comprises 15 residues. Germline V CDR1 and CDR2: SGHRS, YFSETQ. V was pared by 0 bases and J by 6 bases, with 12 bases between. CDR3 region: CASSLAAGSPGELFF. The CDR3 DNA reads TGCGCCAGCAGCTTGGCCGCGGGGTCTCCCGGGGAGCTGTTTTTT.

The rearrangement links TRBV5-5 to TRBJ2-7, with 9 bases lining up with TRBD1. CDR1 is SGHKS, CDR2 YYEKEE, per germline (reference sequence). Trimming at V came to 4 bases and at J to 7 bases, leaving 15 bases not matched to a gene. The CDR3 runs to 16 residues. The CDR3 reads CASSLNPTGGQEEQYF. CDR3 nucleotide sequence: TGTGCCAGCAGCCTGAACCCGACAGGGGGACAGGAAGAGCAGTACTTC.

This clone has a handful of counts. The V call is TRBV4-1, the J call TRBJ1-2; 11 bases are a match to TRBD1. The junction had 1 base not matched to a gene; V was cut back by 4 bases and J by 6 bases. The CDR3 has 13 residues. Per germline, CDR1 MGHRA and CDR2 YSYEKL. CDR3 DNA sequence: TGCGCCAGCAGCCGGGGACAGGGGGATGGCTACACCTTC. Residues: CASSRGQGDGYTF.

Written as DNA, the CDR3 is TGTGCCAGCGGGGAGGGGTCCAATCAGCCCCAGCATTTT. The encoded protein is CASGEGSNQPQHF. The chain joins TRBV2 to TRBJ1-5; D is possibly TRBD1 (5 bases). V was cut by 8 bases and J by 3 bases, with 11 bases left in between. The CDR3 runs 13 residues. Germline CDR1 reads SNHLY; CDR2 reads FYNNEI.

This clone has only a few counts. V and J are TRBV19 and TRBJ1-4; a weak D match, TRBD1 (5 bases). In germline, CDR1 is LNHDA, CDR2 SQIVND (reference sequence). The CDR3 length is 14 residues. Trimming took off 3 bases at V and 7 bases at J, with 12 bases between the two ends. The CDR3 here is CASSIRAESEKLFF. CDR3 sequence (DNA): TGTGCCAGTAGTATCAGGGCCGAGAGTGAAAAACTGTTTTTT.

This clone was seen only once. Other DNA sequences in the sample encode the same CDR3. This chain links TRBV2 with TRBJ2-5; D gene unclear. Trimming removed 4 bases from V and 0 bases from J, with 6 bases in between. CDR3 length equals 13 residues. CDR1 and CDR2 from the germline V gene are SNHLY and FYNNEI. The CDR3 nucleotides read TGTGCCAGCAGTGGGCTGTACCAAGAGACCCAGTACTTC. Its translation is CASSGLYQETQYF.

The chain links TRBV14 to TRBJ1-1; D gene unclear. In germline, CDR1 is SGHDN, CDR2 FVKESK. The CDR3 is made up of 14 amino acids. The V end was cut by 1 base, the J end by 0 bases, with 6 bases between. The CDR3 DNA follows: TGTGCCAGCAGCCAAGCGAGGTTGAACACTGAAGCTTTCTTT. Encoded protein: CASSQARLNTEAFF. Combining the CDR3 with reference TRBV14 and TRBJ1-1 gives the whole variable domain EAGVTQFPSHSVIEKGQTVTLRCDPISGHDNLYWYRRVMGKEIKFLLHFVKESKQDESGMPNNRFLAERTGGTYSTLKVQPAELEDSGVYFCASSQARLNTEAFFGQGTRLTVV.

The rearrangement uses TRBV6-6 and TRBJ1-4; 9 nucleotides line up with TRBD1. The CDR3 totals 15 residues. V was clipped by 0 bases and J by 8 bases; unmatched bases: 4. Germline V CDR1 and CDR2: MNHNY, SVGAGI (reference sequence). CDR3 amino acids: CASSYSQGAGEKLFF. DNA for the CDR3: TGTGCCAGCAGTTACTCACAGGGGGCTGGAGAAAAACTGTTTTTT.

This chain connects TRBV5-6 to TRBJ1-4; 11 bases align to TRBD1. CDR3 length equals 15 residues. Looked up from germline, CDR1 is SGHDT and CDR2 is YYEEEE. J lost 8 bases, V lost 4 bases, and 7 bases had no gene match. CDR3 loop: CASSPRTGGWEKLFF. CDR3 nucleotides: TGTGCCAGCAGCCCCCGGACAGGGGGCTGGGAAAAACTGTTTTTT.